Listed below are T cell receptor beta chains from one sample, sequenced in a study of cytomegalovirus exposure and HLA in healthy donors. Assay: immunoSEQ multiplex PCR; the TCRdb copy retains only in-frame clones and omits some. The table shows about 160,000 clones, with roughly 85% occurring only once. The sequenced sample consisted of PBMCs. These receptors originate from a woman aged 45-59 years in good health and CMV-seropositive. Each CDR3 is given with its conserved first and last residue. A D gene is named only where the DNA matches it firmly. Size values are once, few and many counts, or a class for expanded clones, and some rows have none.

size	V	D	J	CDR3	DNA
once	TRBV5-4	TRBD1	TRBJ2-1	CASSLTGTEHNEQFF	TGTGCCAGCAGCTTAACCGGGACAGAACACAATGAGCAGTTCTTC
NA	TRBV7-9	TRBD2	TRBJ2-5	CASSTTGTSGETQYF	TGTGCCAGCAGCACCACCGGGACTAGCGGTGAGACCCAGTACTTC
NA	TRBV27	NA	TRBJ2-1	CASSPYLGSPYNEQFF	TGTGCCAGCAGTCCGTATTTGGGGAGTCCCTACAATGAGCAGTTCTTC
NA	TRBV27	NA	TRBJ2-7	CASSLLTDYGYEQYF	TGTGCCAGCAGTTTACTCACAGACTATGGCTACGAGCAGTACTTC
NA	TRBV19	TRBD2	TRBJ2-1	CASTSGIWGEQFF	TGTGCCTCAACTAGCGGGATATGGGGTGAGCAGTTCTTC
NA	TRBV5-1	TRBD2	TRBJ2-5	CASSLSGREETQYF	TGCGCCAGCAGCTTGTCGGGGAGGGAAGAGACCCAGTACTTC
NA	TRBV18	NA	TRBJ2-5	CASSPSGVQETQYF	TGTGCCAGCTCGCCCTCCGGGGTCCAAGAGACCCAGTACTTC
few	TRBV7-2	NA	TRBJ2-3	CASLISGRGTDTQYF	TGTGCCAGCCTCATTTCGGGAAGAGGGACAGATACGCAGTATTTT
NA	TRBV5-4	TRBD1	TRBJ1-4	CASSLVGTGGNEKLFF	TGTGCCAGCAGCTTGGTCGGGACAGGTGGAAATGAAAAACTGTTTTTT
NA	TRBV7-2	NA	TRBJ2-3	CASSPGVGDTQYF	TGTGCCAGCAGCCCGGGGGTGGGAGATACGCAGTATTTT
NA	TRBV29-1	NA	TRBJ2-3	CSADGGNTDTQYF	TGCAGCGCCGATGGAGGGAACACAGATACGCAGTATTTT
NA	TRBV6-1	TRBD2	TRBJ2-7	CASSEAMGLAGGLPSSYEQYF	TGTGCCAGCAGTGAAGCTATGGGACTAGCGGGAGGGCTCCCCTCCAGCTACGAGCAGTACTTC
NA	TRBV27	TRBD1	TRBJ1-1	CASSLLGQGANTEAFF	TGTGCCAGCAGTTTATTGGGACAGGGGGCGAACACTGAAGCTTTCTTT
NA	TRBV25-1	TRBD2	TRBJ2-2	CASRRAGSGTGELFF	TGTGCCAGCAGGAGAGCGGGAAGTGGCACCGGGGAGCTGTTTTTT
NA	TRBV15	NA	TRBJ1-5	CATSRGGQPQHF	TGTGCCACCAGCAGGGGAGGTCAGCCCCAGCATTTT
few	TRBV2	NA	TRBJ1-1	CASTTGWGRGGTEAFF	TGTGCCAGCACCACAGGGTGGGGGCGAGGGGGCACTGAAGCTTTCTTT
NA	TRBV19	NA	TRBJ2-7	CATRRRREANYEQYF	TGTGCCACCCGTAGGAGGAGGGAAGCCAACTACGAGCAGTACTTC
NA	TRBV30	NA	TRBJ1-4	CAWEQGEEKLFF	TGTGCCTGGGAACAGGGAGAGGAAAAACTGTTTTTT
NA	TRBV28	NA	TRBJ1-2	CASPGNYYGYTF	TGTGCCAGCCCCGGTAATTACTATGGCTACACCTTC
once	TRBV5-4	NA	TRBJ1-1	CASSTMGGANTEAFF	TGTGCCAGCAGCACAATGGGGGGAGCCAACACTGAAGCTTTCTTT
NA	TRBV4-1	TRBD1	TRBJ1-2	CASSQVTGGFGYTF	TGCGCCAGCAGCCAGGTAACAGGGGGCTTTGGCTACACCTTC
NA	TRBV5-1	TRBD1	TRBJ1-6	CASSSRQGNNSPLHF	TGCGCCAGCAGCTCCCGACAGGGGAATAATTCACCCCTCCACTTT
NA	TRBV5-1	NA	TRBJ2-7	CASSLGSGFLLLEQYF	TGCGCCAGCAGCTTGGGATCGGGGTTCCTCCTTCTCGAGCAGTACTTC
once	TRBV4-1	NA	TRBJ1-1	CASSQEPRTEAFF	TGCGCCAGCAGCCAAGAGCCCAGAACTGAAGCTTTCTTT
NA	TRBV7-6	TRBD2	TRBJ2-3	CASSLVIPAGGMTDTQYF	TGTGCCAGCAGCTTAGTTATCCCAGCGGGGGGGATGACGGATACGCAGTATTTT
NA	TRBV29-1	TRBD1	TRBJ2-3	CSVEGQLVRDTQYF	TGCAGCGTTGAGGGACAGTTAGTTCGTGATACGCAGTATTTT
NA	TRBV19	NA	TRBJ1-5	CASRSGKGPSQPQHF	TGTGCCAGTAGGTCGGGGAAAGGCCCGAGCCAGCCCCAGCATTTT
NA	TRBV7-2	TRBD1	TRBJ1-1	CASSPYRGGTEAFF	TGTGCCAGCAGCCCCTACAGGGGTGGGACTGAAGCTTTCTTT
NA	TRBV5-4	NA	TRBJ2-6	CASSPERAGANVLTF	TGTGCCAGCAGCCCGGAGAGGGCCGGGGCCAACGTCCTGACTTTC
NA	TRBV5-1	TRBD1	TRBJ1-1	CASTSQAGGAGTEAFF	TGCGCCAGCACTTCCCAGGCAGGGGGCGCGGGAACTGAAGCTTTCTTT
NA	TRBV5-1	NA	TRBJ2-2	CASRVATGELFF	TGCGCCAGCAGGGTGGCCACCGGGGAGCTGTTTTTT
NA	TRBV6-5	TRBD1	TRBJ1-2	CASSYNRGDYGYTF	TGTGCCAGCAGTTACAACAGGGGAGACTATGGCTACACCTTC
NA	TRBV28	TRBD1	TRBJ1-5	CASRQDRAPRNQPQHF	TGTGCCAGCAGGCAAGACAGGGCACCTCGCAATCAGCCCCAGCATTTT
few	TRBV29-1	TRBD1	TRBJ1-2	CSVEGTGGFYGYTF	TGCAGCGTTGAAGGTACAGGGGGCTTTTATGGCTACACCTTC
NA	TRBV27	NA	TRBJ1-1	CASSPGGRKAFF	TGTGCCAGCAGTCCGGGGGGCAGGAAAGCTTTCTTT